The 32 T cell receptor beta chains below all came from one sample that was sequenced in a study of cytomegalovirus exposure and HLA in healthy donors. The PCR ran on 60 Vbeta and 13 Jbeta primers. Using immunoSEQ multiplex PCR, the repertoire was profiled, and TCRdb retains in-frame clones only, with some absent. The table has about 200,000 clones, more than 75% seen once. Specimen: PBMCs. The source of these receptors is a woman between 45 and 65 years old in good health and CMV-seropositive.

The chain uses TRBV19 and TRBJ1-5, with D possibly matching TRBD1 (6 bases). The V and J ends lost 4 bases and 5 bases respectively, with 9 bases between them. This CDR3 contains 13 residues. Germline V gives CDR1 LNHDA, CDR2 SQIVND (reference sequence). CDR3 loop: CASSRTVDQPQHF. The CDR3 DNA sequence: TGTGCCAGTAGTAGGACAGTGGATCAGCCCCAGCATTTT. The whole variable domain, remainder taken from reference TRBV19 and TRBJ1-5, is DGGITQSPKYLFRKEGQNVTLSCEQNLNHDAMYWYRQDPGQGLRLIYYSQIVNDFQKGDIAEGYSVSREKKESFPLTVTSAQKNPTAFYLCASSRTVDQPQHFGDGTRLSIL.

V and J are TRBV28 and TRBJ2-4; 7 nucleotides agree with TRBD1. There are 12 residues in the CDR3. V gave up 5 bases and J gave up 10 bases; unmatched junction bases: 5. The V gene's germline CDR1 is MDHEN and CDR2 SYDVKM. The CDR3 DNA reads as TGTGCCAGCAGTCCTGACAGGGCAATTCAGTACTTC. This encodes CASSPDRAIQYF. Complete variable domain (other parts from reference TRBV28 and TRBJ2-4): DVKVTQSSRYLVKRTGEKVFLECVQDMDHENMFWYRQDPGLGLRLIYFSYDVKMKEKGDIPEGYSVSREKKERFSLILESASTNQTSMYLCASSPDRAIQYFGAGTRLSVL.

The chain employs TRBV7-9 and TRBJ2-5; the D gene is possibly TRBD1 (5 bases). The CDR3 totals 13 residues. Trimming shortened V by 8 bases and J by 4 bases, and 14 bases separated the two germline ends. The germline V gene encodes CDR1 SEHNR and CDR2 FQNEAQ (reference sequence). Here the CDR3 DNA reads TGTGCCAGCTCAAGGGGCGTAGGAGAGACCCAGTACTTC. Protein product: CASSRGVGETQYF.

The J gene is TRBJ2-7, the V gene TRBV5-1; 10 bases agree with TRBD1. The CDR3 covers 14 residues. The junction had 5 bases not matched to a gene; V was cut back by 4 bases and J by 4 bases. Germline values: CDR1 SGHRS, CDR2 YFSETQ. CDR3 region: CASSVGTGVYEQYF. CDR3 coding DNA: TGCGCCAGCAGCGTCGGGACAGGGGTTTACGAGCAGTACTTC.

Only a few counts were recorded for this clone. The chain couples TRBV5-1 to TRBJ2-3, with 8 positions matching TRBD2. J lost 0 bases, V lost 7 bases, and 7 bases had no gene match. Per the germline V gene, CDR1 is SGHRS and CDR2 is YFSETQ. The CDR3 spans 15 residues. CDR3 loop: CASSRLASSTDTQYF. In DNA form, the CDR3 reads TGCGCCAGCTCACGACTAGCGAGTAGCACAGATACGCAGTATTTT. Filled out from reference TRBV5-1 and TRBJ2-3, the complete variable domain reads KAGVTQTPRYLIKTRGQQVTLSCSPISGHRSVSWYQQTPGQGLQFLFEYFSETQRNKGNFPGRFSGRQFSNSRSEMNVSTLELGDSALYLCASSRLASSTDTQYFGPGTRLTVL.

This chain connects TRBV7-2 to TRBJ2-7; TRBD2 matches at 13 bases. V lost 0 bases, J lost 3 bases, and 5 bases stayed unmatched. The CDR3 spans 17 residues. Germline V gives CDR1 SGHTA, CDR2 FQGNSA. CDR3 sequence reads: CASSLARRLAGGYEQYF. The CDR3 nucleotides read TGTGCCAGCAGCTTAGCCCGACGACTAGCGGGGGGCTACGAGCAGTACTTC.

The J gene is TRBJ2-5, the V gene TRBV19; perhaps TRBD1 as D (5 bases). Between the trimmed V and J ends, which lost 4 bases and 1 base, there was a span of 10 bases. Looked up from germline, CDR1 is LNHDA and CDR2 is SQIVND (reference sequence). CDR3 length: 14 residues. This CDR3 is CASSRQSAQETQYF. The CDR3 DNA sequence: TGTGCCAGTAGTAGACAGTCTGCCCAAGAGACCCAGTACTTC. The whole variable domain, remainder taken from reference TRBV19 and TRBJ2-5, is DGGITQSPKYLFRKEGQNVTLSCEQNLNHDAMYWYRQDPGQGLRLIYYSQIVNDFQKGDIAEGYSVSREKKESFPLTVTSAQKNPTAFYLCASSRQSAQETQYFGPGTRLLVL.

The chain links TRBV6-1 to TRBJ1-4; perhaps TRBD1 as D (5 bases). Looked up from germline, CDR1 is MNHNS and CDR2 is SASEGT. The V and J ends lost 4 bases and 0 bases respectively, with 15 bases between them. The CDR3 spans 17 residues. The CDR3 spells CASSGETGGATNEKLFF. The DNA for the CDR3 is TGTGCCAGCAGTGGGGAAACGGGGGGTGCAACTAATGAAAAACTGTTTTTT.

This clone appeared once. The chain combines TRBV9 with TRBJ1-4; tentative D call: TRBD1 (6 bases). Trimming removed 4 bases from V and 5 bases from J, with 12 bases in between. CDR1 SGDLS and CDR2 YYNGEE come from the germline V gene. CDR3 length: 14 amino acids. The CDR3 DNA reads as TGTGCCAGCAGCCCTGGACAGAGCAATGAAAAACTGTTTTTT. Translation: CASSPGQSNEKLFF.

As DNA, the CDR3 is TGTGCCAGCAGCTGCCGGGACAGGCCAAAGGAACTGTTTTTT. Amino acids: CASSCRDRPKELFF. The chain links TRBV7-3 to TRBJ1-4, with TRBD1 identical over 8 bases. Germline assignment: CDR1 SGHTA and CDR2 FQGTGA. J gave up 12 bases and V 4 bases, and 10 bases lay outside the gene matches. This CDR3 contains 14 residues.

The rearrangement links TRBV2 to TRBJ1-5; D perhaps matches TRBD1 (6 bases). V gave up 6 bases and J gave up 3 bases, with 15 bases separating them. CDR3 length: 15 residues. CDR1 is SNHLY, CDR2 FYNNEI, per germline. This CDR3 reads CASSLDSHDNQPQHF. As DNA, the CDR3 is TGTGCCAGCAGCTTGGACAGCCACGACAATCAGCCCCAGCATTTT.

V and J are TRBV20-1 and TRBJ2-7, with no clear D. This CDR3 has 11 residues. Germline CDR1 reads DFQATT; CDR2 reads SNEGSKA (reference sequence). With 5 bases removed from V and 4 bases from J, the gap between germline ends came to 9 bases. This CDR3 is CSALTRYEQYF. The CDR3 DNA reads TGCAGTGCTCTGACAAGGTACGAGCAGTACTTC.

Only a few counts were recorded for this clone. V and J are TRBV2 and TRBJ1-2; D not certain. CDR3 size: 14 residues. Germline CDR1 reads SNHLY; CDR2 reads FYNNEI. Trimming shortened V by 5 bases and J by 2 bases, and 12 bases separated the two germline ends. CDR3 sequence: CASSPLDYNYGYTF. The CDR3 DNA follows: TGTGCCAGCAGTCCCCTTGACTACAACTATGGCTACACCTTC.

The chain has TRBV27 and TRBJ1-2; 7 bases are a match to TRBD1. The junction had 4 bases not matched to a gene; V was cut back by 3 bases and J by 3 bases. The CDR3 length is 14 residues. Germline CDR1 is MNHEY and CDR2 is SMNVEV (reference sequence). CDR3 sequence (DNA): TGTGCCAGCAGTTTCAGACAGGGTTACTATGGCTACACCTTC. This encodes CASSFRQGYYGYTF.

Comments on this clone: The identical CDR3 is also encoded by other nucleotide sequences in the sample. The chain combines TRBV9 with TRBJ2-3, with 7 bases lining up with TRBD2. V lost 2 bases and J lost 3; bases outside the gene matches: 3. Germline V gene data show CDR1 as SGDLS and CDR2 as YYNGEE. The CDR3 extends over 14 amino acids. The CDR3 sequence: CASSVGGSTDTQYF. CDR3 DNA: TGTGCCAGCAGCGTCGGGGGGAGTACAGATACGCAGTATTTT.

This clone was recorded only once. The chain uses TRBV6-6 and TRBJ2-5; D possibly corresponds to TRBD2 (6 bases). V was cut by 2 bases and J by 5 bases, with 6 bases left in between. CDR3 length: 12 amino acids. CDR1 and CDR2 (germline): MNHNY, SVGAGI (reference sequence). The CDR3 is CASSYGGETQYF. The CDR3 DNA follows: TGTGCCAGCAGTTACGGGGGGGAGACCCAGTACTTC.

CDR3 sequence reads: CASSLDGQGSNEQYF. The CDR3 coding sequence is TGCGCCAGCAGCTTGGACGGACAGGGGTCCAACGAGCAGTACTTC. The chain is built from TRBV5-1 and TRBJ2-7; 9 bases map to TRBD1. The CDR3 has 15 amino acids. V lost 0 bases to trimming and J lost 5 bases; unmatched junction nucleotides: 6. Germline CDR1 SGHRS, CDR2 YFSETQ.

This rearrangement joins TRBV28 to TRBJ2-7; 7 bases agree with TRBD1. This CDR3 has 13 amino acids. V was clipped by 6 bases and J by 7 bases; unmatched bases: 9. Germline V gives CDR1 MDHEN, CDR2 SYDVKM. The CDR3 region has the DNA TGTGCCAGCAGCGGACAGGTTTTGCGAGAGCAGTACTTC. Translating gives CASSGQVLREQYF.

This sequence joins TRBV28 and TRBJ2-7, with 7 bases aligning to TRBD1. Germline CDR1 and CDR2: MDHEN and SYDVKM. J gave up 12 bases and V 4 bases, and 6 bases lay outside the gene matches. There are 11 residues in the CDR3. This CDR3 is CASSSRGPPYF. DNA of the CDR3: TGTGCCAGCAGTTCTAGGGGGCCCCCGTACTTC.

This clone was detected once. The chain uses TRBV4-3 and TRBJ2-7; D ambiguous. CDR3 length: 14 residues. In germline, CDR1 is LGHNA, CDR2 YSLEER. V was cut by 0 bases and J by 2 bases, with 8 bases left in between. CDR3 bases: TGCGCCAGCAGCCAAGAAGCAGGAACCTACGAGCAGTACTTC. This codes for CASSQEAGTYEQYF.

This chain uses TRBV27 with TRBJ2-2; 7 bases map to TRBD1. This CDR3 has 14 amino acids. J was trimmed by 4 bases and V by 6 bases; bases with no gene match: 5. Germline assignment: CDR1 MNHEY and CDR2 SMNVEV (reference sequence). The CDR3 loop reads CASSRQGPTGELFF. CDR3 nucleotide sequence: TGTGCCAGCAGCAGACAGGGCCCCACCGGGGAGCTGTTTTTT.

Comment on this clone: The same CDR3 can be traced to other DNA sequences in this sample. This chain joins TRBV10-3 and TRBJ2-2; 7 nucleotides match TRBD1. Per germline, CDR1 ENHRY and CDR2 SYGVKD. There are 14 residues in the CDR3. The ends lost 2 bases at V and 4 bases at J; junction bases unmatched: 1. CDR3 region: CAISERDSTGELFF. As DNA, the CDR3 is TGTGCCATCAGTGAGCGGGACAGCACCGGGGAGCTGTTTTTT.

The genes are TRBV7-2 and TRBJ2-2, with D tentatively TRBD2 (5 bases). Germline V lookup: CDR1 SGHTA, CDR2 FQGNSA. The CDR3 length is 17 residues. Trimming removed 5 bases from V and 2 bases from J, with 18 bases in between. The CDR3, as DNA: TGTGCCAGCAGCGCCTTGCCGAACGGGGTAAACACCGGGGAGCTGTTTTTT. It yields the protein CASSALPNGVNTGELFF. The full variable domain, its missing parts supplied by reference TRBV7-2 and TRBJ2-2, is GAGVSQSPSNKVTEKGKDVELRCDPISGHTALYWYRQSLGQGLEFLIYFQGNSAPDKSGLPSDRFSAERTGGSVSTLTIQRTQQEDSAVYLCASSALPNGVNTGELFFGEGSRLTVL.

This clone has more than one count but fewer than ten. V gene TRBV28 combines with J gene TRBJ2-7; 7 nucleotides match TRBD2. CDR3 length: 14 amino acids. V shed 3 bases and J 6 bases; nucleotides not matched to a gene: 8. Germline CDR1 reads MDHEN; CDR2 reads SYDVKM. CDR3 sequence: CASSFGGRASEQYF. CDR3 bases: TGTGCCAGCAGTTTCGGCGGGAGAGCTTCCGAGCAGTACTTC.

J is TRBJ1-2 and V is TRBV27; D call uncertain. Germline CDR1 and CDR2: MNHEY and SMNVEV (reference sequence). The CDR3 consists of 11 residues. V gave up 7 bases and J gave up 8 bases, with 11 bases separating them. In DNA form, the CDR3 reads TGTGCCAGCAAAGGCCCGGGGGGCTACACCTTC. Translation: CASKGPGGYTF.

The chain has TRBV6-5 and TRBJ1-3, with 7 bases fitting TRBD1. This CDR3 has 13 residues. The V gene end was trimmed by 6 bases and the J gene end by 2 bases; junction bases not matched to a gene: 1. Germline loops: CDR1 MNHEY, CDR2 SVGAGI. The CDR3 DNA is TGTGCCAGCAGAACAGGGGCTGGAAACACCATATATTTT. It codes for CASRTGAGNTIYF.

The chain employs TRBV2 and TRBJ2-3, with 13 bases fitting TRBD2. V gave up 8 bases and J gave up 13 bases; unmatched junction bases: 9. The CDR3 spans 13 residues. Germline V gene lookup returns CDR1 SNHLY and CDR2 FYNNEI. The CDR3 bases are TGTGCCAGCGGACTAGCGGGAGTCGAGGGGGAGTATTTT. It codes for CASGLAGVEGEYF. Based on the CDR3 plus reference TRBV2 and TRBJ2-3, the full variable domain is EPEVTQTPSHQVTQMGQEVILRCVPISNHLYFYWYRQILGQKVEFLVSFYNNEISEKSEIFDDQFSVERPDGSNFTLKIRSTKLEDSAMYFCASGLAGVEGEYFGPGTRLTVL.

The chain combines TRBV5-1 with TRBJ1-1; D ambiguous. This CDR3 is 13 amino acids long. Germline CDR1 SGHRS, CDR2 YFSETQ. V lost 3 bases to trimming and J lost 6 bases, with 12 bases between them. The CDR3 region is CASSWKGEAEAFF. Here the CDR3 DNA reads TGCGCCAGCAGCTGGAAGGGAGAGGCTGAAGCTTTCTTT.

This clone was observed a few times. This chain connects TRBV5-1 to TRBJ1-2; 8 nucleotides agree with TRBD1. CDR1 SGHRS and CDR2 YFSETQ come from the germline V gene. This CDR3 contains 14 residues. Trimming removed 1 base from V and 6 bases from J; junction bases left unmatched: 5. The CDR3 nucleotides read TGCGCCAGCAGCTTGTCGTCGGGACAGGATGGCTACACCTTC. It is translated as CASSLSSGQDGYTF. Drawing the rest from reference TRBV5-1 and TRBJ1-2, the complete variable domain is KAGVTQTPRYLIKTRGQQVTLSCSPISGHRSVSWYQQTPGQGLQFLFEYFSETQRNKGNFPGRFSGRQFSNSRSEMNVSTLELGDSALYLCASSLSSGQDGYTFGSGTRLTVV.

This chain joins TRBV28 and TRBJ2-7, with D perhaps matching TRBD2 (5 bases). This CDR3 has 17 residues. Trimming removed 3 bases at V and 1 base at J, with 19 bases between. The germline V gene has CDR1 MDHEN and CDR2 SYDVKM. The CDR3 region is CASSFIGVSGLSYEQYF. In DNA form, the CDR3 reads TGTGCCAGCAGTTTCATCGGGGTGAGCGGCTTATCCTACGAGCAGTACTTC.

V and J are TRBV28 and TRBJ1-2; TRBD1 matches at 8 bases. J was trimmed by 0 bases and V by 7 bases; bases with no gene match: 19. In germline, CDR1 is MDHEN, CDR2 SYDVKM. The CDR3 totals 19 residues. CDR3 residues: CASKRDRPGQVPPNYGYTF. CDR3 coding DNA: TGTGCCAGCAAAAGAGACCGCCCGGGACAGGTCCCACCTAACTATGGCTACACCTTC.

CDR3 region: CASSLSSDSTDTQYF. CDR3 coding DNA: TGTGCCAGCAGTTTATCCAGCGATAGCACAGATACGCAGTATTTT. The chain uses TRBV28 and TRBJ2-3; D is unresolved. Trimming left V 1 base short and J 0 bases short, with 8 bases between. This CDR3 is 15 amino acids long. CDR1 and CDR2 from the germline V gene are MDHEN and SYDVKM.